This T cell receptor beta chain was identified in a study of blood T cells in healthy people across ages. Regarding the study as a whole: When set beside aged donors, long-lived donors presented more naive CD4+ cells and higher diversity.

V was pared by 4 bases and J by 4 bases, with 19 bases between. The CDR3 loop spans 16 amino acids. The V gene's germline CDR1 is SEHNR and CDR2 FQNEAQ (reference sequence). Worth noting for this clonotype: The target antigen is unknown.

Every donor gave ten milliliters of peripheral blood. Total RNA was extracted at no less than 5.5 micrograms per sample. Through a sample-barcoded 5' primer and a J-beta primer mix, a second PCR was run for 7 to 11 cycles. Each cDNA molecule carried a tag from a template-switch adaptor that contained 12 random nucleotides. TCRdb reanalysed the 5' RACE reads using MiXCR and keeps one entry per CDR3 protein. The table has 650,000 to 1,000,000 distinct CDR3 sequences, roughly 40% seen once; the top ten hold about an eighth. Sequenced material: blood. V usage is TRBV7-9 and J usage is TRBJ1-2, with a tentative D call TRBD1 (5 bases). The clonotype was recovered from a man between 18 and 35 years old in good health. In DNA form, the CDR3 reads TGTGCCAGCAGCTCCAGGGAGCAGGGCCCTGGCTATGGCTACACCTTC. It encodes CASSSREQGPGYGYTF.